The clone carrying this TCR beta chain was observed a few times. What it binds is unknown. The sample originates from a study of T-cell reconstitution after alpha-beta-depleted transplantation in children. The study, taken as a whole, reports: Surviving recipient T cells and thymic progenitors underlay high day-60 TCRbeta diversity in some patients. From newly produced T cells came most of the T-cell counts and diversity one year after transplant. Reported findings indicate that, about two months after transplant, alpha-beta T cells came from several hundred expanded clones, which were derived from non-depleted graft cells.

A TCRbeta library incorporating unique molecular identifiers was prepared. One entry per CDR3 protein results from TCRdb running MiXCR on the PCR reads. The repertoire holds roughly 490,000 distinct CDR3 sequences, with roughly 11% as singletons. The material sequenced was PBMCs, mostly from graft donor cells, taken 180 days after TCRalphabeta/CD19-depleted stem cell transplant. The receptor was isolated from a female patient aged 2-15 years who had a stem cell transplant for aplastic anemia, so the T cells may come from the graft donor.

CDR3 bases: TGCGCCAGCAGCCTCGGACAGGGCCTTCTAGAGACCCAGTACTTC. This sequence encodes CASSLGQGLLETQYF. V is TRBV5-1 and J is TRBJ2-5; the match to TRBD1 covers 8 bases. V lost 4 bases to trimming and J lost 4 bases; unmatched junction nucleotides: 9. The CDR3 sequence is 15 residues long. Germline CDR1 reads SGHRS; CDR2 reads YFSETQ.